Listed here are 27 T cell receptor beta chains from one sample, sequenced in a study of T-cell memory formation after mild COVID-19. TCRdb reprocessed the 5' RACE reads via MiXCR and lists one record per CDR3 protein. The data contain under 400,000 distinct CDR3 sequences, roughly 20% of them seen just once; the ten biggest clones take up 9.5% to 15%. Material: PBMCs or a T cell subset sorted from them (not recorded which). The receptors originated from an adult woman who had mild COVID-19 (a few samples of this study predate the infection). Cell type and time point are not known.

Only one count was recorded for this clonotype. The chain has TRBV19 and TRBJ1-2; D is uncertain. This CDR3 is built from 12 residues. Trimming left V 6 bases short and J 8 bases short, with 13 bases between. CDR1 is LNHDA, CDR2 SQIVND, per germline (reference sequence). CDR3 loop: CASRTVYEGYTF. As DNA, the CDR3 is TGTGCCAGTAGGACGGTCTATGAAGGCTACACCTTC.

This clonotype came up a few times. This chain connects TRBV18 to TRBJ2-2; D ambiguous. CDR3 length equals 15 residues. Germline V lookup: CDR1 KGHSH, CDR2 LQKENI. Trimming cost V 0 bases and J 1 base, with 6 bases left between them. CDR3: CASSPPGMNTGELFF. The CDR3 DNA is TGTGCCAGCTCACCACCAGGGATGAACACCGGGGAGCTGTTTTTT.

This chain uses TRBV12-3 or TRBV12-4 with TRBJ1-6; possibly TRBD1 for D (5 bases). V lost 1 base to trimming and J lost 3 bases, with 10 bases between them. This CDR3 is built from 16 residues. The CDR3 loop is CASSLGQGFYNSPLHF. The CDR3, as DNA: TGTGCCAGCAGTTTAGGGCAGGGCTTCTATAATTCACCCCTCCACTTT.

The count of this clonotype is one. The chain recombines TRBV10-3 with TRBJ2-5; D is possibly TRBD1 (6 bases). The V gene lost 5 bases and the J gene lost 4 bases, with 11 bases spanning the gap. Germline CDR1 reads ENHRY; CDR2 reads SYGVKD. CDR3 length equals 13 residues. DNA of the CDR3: TGTGCCATCAGTCCAGGGGTAGCAGAGACCCAGTACTTC. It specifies CAISPGVAETQYF.

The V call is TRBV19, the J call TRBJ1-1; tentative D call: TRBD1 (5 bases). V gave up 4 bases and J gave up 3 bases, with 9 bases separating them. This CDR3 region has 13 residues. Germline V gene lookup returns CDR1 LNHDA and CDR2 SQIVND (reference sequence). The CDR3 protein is CASSTAGYTEAFF. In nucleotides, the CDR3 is TGTGCCAGTAGTACAGCAGGGTACACTGAAGCTTTCTTT.

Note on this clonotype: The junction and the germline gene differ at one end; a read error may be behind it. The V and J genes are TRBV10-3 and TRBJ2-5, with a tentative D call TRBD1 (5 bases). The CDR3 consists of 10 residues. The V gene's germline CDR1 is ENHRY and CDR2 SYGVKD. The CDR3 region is CAISELARDF. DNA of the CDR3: TGTGCCATCAGTGAGTTGGCCAGGGACTTC.

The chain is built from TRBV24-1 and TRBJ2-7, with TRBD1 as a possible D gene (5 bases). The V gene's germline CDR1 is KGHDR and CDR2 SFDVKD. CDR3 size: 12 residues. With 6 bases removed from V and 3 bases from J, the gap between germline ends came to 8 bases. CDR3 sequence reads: CATSQGGYEQYF. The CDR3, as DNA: TGTGCCACCAGTCAGGGCGGCTACGAGCAGTACTTC.

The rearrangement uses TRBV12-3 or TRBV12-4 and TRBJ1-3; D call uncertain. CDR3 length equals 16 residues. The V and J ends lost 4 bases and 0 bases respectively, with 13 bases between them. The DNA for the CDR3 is TGTGCCAGCAGTTCTCCAGACACCTTCTCTGGAAACACCATATATTTT. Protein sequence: CASSSPDTFSGNTIYF.

CDR3 sequence reads: CASSLEFRISGSFTGELFF. The CDR3 bases are TGTGCCAGCAGCTTAGAGTTTCGCATCAGCGGGAGCTTCACCGGGGAGCTGTTTTTT. The chain combines TRBV7-9 with TRBJ2-2, with 8 bases lining up with TRBD2. There are 19 residues in the CDR3. CDR1 SEHNR and CDR2 FQNEAQ come from the germline V gene (reference sequence). The ends lost 1 base at V and 4 bases at J; junction bases unmatched: 14.

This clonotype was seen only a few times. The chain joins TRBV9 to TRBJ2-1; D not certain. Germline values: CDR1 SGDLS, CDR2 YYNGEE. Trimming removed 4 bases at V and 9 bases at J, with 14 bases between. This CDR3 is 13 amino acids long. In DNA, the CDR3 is TGTGCCAGCAGCCCCAACCCCAGTGTTGAGCAGTTCTTC. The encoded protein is CASSPNPSVEQFF. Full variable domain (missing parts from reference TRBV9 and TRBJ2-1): DSGVTQTPKHLITATGQRVTLRCSPRSGDLSVYWYQQSLDQGLQFLIQYYNGEERAKGNILERFSAQQFPDLHSELNLSSLELGDSALYFCASSPNPSVEQFFGPGTRLTVL.

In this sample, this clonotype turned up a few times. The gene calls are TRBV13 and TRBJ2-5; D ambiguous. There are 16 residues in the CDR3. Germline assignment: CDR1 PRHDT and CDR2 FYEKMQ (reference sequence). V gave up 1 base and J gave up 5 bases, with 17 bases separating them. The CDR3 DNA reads TGTGCCAGCAGCTTAGAAGGCAATTTGGACGGTGAGACCCAGTACTTC. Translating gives CASSLEGNLDGETQYF.

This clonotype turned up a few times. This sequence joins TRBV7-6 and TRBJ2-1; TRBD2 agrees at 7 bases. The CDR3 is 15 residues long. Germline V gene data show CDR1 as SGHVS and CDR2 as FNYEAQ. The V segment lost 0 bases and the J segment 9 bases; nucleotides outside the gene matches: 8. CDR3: CASSLAGLGMSEQFF. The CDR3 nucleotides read TGTGCCAGCAGCTTAGCCGGACTAGGGATGAGTGAGCAGTTCTTC. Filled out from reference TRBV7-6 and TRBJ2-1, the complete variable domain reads GAGVSQSPRYKVTKRGQDVALRCDPISGHVSLYWYRQALGQGPEFLTYFNYEAQQDKSGLPNDRFSAERPEGSISTLTIQRTEQRDSAMYRCASSLAGLGMSEQFFGPGTRLTVL.

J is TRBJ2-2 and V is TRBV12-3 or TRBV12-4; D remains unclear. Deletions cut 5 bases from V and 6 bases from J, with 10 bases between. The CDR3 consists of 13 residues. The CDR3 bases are TGTGCCAGCAGTCCACCTGGGGCCGGGGAGCTGTTTTTT. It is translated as CASSPPGAGELFF.

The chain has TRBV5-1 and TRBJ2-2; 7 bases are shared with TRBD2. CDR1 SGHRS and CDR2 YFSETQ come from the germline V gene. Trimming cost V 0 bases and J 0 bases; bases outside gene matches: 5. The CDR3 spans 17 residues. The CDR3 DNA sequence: TGCGCCAGCAGCTTGGCCATTCGGGAGGCGAACACCGGGGAGCTGTTTTTT. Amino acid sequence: CASSLAIREANTGELFF.

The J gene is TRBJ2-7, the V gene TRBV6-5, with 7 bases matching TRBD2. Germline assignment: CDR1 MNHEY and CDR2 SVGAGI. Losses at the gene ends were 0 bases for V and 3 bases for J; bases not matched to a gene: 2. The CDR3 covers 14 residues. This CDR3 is CASSYSASGYEQYF. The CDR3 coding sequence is TGTGCCAGCAGTTACTCGGCTAGCGGCTACGAGCAGTACTTC.

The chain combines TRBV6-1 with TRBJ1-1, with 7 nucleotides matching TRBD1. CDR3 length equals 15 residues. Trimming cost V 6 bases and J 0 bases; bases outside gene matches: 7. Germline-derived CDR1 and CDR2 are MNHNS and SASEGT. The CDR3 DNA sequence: TGTGCCAGCAGAAGGGAACAGGGGTTGAACACTGAAGCTTTCTTT. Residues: CASRREQGLNTEAFF.

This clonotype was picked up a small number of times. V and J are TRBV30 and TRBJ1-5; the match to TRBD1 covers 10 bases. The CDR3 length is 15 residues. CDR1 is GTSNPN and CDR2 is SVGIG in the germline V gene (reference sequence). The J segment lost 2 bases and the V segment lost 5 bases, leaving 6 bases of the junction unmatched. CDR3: CAWGGGTGGNQPQHF. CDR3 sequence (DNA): TGTGCCTGGGGAGGCGGGACAGGGGGCAATCAGCCCCAGCATTTT.

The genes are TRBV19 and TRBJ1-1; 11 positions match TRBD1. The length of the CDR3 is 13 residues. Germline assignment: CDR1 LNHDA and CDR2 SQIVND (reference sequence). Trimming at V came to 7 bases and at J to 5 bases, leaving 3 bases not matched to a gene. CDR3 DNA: TGTGCCAGTAAGGACAGGGGGCGAACTGAAGCTTTCTTT. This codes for CASKDRGRTEAFF.

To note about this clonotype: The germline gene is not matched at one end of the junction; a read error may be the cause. CDR3 sequence reads: CASSKWATEETQYF. For the CDR3, the DNA is TGTGCCAGCAGCAAATGGGCAACCGAAGAGACGCAGTACTTC. The V and J genes are TRBV7-2 and TRBJ2-5; no reliable D call. Per the germline V gene, CDR1 is SGHTA and CDR2 is FQGNSA. The CDR3 extends over 14 amino acids.

The CDR3 protein is CASSQENQEYEKLFF. CDR3 coding DNA: TGCGCCAGCAGCCAAGAGAATCAAGAGTATGAAAAACTGTTTTTT. The chain uses TRBV4-1 and TRBJ1-4; D gene uncertain. Trimming removed 0 bases from V and 6 bases from J, with 11 bases in between. Germline V lookup: CDR1 MGHRA, CDR2 YSYEKL. The CDR3 spans 15 residues.

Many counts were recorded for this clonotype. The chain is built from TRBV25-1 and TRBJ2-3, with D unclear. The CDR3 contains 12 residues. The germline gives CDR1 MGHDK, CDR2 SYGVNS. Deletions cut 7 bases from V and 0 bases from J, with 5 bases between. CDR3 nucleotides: TGTGCCAGCAATAACAGCACAGATACGCAGTATTTT. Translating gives CASNNSTDTQYF.

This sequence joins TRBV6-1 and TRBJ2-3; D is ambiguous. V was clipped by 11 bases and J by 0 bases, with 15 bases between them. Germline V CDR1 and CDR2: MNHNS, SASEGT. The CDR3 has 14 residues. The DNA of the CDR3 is TGTGCCTCCCGGCCCAGGATGAGCACAGATACGCAGTATTTT. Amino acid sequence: CASRPRMSTDTQYF.

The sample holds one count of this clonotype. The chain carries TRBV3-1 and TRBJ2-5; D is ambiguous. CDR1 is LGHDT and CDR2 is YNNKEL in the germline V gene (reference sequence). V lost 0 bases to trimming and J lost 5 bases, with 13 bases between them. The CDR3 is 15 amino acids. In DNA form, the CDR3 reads TGTGCCAGCAGCCAAGAAGAGGACGGTCACGAGACCCAGTACTTC. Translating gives CASSQEEDGHETQYF.

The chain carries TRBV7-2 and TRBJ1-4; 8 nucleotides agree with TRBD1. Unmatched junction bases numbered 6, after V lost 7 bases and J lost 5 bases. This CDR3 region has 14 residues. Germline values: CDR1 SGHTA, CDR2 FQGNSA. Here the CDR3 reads CASTAGGMNEKLFF. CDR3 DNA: TGTGCCAGCACGGCAGGGGGCATGAATGAAAAACTGTTTTTT.

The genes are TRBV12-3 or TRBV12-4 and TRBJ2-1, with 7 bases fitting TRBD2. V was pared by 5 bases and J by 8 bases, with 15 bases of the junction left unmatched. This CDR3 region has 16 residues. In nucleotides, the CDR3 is TGTGCCAGCAGTGTCGCCACTAGCGCTCCCCCCCATGAGCAGTTCTTC. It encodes CASSVATSAPPHEQFF.

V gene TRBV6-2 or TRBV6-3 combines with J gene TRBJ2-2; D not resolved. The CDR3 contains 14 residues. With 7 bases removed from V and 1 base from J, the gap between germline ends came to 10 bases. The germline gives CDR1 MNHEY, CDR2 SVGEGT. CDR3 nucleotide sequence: TGTGCCAGCACGCCCCTTGGGAACACCGGGGAGCTGTTTTTT. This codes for CASTPLGNTGELFF.

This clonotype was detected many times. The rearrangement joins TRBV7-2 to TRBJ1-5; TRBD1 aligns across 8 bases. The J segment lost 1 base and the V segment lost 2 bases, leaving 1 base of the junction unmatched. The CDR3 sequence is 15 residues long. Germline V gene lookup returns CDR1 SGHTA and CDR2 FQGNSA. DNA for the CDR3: TGTGCCAGCAGCTTAACAGGGGGGAGCAATCAGCCCCAGCATTTT. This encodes CASSLTGGSNQPQHF.